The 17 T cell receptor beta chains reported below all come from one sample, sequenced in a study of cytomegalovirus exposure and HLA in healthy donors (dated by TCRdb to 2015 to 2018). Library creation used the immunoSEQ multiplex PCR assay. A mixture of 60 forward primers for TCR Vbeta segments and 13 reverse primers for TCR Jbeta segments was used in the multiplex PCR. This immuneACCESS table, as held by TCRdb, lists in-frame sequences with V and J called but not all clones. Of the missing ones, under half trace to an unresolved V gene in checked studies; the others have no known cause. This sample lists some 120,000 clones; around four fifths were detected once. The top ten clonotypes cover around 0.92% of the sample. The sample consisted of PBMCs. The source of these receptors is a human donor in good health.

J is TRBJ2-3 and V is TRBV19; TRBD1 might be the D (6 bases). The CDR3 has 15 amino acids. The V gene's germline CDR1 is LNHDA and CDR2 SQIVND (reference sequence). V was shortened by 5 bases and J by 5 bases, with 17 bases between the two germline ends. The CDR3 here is CASSPWTDNRDTQYF. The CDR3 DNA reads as TGTGCCAGTAGTCCTTGGACAGACAATAGAGATACGCAGTATTTT. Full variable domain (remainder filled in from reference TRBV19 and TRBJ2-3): DGGITQSPKYLFRKEGQNVTLSCEQNLNHDAMYWYRQDPGQGLRLIYYSQIVNDFQKGDIAEGYSVSREKKESFPLTVTSAQKNPTAFYLCASSPWTDNRDTQYFGPGTRLTVL.

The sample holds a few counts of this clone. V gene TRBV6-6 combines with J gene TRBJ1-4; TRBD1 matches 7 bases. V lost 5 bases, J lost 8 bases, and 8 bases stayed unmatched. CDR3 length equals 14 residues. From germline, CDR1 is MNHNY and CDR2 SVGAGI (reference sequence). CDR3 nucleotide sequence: TGTGCCAGCAGTCAAGACAGGGATTCGGAAAAACTGTTTTTT. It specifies CASSQDRDSEKLFF.

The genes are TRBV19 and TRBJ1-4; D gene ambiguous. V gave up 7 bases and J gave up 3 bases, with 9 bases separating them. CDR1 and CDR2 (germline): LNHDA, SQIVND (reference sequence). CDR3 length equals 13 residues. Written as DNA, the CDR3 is TGTGCCAGTAAGGCGGTACCTAATGAAAAACTGTTTTTT. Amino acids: CASKAVPNEKLFF.

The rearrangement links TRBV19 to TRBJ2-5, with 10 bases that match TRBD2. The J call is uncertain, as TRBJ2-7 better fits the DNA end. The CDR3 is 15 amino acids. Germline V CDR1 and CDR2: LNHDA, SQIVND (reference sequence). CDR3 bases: TGTGCCAGTACTAGCGGGGGCCCGAGCTCCTACGAGCAGTACTTC. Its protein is CASTSGGPSSYEQYF.

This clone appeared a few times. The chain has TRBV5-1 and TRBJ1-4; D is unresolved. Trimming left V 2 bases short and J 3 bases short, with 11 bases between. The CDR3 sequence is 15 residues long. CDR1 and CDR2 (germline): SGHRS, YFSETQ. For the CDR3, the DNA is TGCGCCAGCAGCTTTAATCGGGAGGCTAATGAAAAACTGTTTTTT. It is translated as CASSFNREANEKLFF.

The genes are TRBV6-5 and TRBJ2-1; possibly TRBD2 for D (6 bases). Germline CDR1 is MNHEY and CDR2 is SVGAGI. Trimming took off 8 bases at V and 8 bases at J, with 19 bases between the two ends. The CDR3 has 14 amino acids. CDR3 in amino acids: CASRPELAGDEQFF. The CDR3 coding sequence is TGTGCCAGCCGGCCGGAACTAGCTGGCGATGAGCAGTTCTTC.

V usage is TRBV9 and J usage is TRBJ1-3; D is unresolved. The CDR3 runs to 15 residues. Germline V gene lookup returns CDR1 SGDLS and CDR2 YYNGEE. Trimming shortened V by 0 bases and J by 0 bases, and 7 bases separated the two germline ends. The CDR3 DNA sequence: TGTGCCAGCAGCGTAGGGGCAGACTCTGGAAACACCATATATTTT. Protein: CASSVGADSGNTIYF. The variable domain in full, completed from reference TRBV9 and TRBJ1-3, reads DSGVTQTPKHLITATGQRVTLRCSPRSGDLSVYWYQQSLDQGLQFLIQYYNGEERAKGNILERFSAQQFPDLHSELNLSSLELGDSALYFCASSVGADSGNTIYFGEGSWLTVV.

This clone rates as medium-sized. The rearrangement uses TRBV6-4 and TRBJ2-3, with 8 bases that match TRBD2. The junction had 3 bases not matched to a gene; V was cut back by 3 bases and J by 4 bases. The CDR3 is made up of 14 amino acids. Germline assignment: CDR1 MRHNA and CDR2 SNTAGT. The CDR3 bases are TGTGCCAGCAGTGAGGCGGGGGGTGCAGATACGCAGTATTTT. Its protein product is CASSEAGGADTQYF.

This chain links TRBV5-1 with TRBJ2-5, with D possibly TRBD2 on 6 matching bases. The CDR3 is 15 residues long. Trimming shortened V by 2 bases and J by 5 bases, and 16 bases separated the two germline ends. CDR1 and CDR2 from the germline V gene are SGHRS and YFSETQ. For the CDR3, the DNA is TGCGCCAGCAGCTTTGGTAGCGGATCGAAGGAGACCCAGTACTTC. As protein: CASSFGSGSKETQYF.

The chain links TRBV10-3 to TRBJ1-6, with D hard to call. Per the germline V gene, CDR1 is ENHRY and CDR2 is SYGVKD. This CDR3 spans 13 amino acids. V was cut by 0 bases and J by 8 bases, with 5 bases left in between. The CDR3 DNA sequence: TGTGCCATCAGTGAGTCTCGGGATTCACCCCTCCACTTT. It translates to CAISESRDSPLHF.

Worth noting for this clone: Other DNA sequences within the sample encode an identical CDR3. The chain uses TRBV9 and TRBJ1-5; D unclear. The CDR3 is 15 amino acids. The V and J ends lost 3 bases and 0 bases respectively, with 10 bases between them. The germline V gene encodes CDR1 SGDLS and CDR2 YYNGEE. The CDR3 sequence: CASSASGNSNQPQHF. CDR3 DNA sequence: TGTGCCAGCAGCGCGTCCGGGAATAGCAATCAGCCCCAGCATTTT.

Written as DNA, the CDR3 is TGTGCCAGAAGTTTGATAGCGGGGGGGCGTTGGAATGAGCAGTTCTTC. Its translation: CARSLIAGGRWNEQFF. The chain is built from TRBV5-3 and TRBJ2-1; the match to TRBD2 covers 11 bases. TRBV5-3 is an ORF, with its function uncertain. Unmatched junction bases numbered 11, after V lost 5 bases and J lost 7 bases. The CDR3 sequence is 16 residues long.

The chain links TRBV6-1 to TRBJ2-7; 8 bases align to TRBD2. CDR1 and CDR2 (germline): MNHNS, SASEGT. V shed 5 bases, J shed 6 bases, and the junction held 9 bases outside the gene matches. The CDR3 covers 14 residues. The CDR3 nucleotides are TGTGCCAGCAGTTCGGGACTAGGGCTTTCCGAGCAGTACTTC. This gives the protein CASSSGLGLSEQYF.

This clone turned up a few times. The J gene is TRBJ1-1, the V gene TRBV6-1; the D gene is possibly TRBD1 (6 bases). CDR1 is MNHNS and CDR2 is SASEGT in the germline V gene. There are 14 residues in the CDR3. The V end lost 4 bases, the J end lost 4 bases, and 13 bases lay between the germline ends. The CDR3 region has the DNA TGTGCCAGCAGTGCTAGGGGGATGGGCACTGAAGCTTTCTTT. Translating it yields CASSARGMGTEAFF.

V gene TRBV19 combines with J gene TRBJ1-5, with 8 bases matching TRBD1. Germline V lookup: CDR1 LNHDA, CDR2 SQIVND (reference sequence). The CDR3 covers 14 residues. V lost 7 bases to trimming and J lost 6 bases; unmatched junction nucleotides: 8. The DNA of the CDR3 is TGTGCCAGTACCTTGACAGGGGAAGGTCAGCCCCAGCATTTT. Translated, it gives CASTLTGEGQPQHF.

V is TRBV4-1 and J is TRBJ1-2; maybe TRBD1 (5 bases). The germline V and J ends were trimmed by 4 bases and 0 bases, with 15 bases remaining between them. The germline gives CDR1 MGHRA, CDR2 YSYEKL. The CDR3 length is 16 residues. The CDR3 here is CASSPSETTANYGYTF. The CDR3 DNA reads TGCGCCAGCAGCCCCTCAGAGACGACAGCTAACTATGGCTACACCTTC.

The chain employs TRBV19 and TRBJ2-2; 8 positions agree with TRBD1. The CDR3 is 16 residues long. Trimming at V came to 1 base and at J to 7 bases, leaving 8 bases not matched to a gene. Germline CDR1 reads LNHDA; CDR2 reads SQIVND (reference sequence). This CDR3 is CASSIGDRGVDGELFF. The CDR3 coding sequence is TGTGCCAGTAGTATAGGTGACAGGGGAGTCGACGGGGAGCTGTTTTTT.